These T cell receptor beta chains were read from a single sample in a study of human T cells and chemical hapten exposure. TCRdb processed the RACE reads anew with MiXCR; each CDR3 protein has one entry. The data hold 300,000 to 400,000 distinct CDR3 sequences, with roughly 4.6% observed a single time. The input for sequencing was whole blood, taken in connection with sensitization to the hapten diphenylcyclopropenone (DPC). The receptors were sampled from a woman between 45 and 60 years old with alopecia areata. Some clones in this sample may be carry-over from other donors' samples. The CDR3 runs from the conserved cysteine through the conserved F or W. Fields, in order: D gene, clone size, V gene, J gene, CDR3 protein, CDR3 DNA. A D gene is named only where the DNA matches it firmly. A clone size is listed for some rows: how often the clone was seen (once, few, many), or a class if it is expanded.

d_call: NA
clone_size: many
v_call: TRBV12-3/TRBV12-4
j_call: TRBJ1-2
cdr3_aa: CASRRQDTYGYTF
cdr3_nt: TGTGCCAGCAGAAGACAGGATACCTATGGCTACACCTTC

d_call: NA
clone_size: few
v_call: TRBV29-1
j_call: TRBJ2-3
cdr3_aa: CSVPAGDTQYF
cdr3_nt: TGCAGCGTCCCCGCCGGAGATACGCAGTATTTT

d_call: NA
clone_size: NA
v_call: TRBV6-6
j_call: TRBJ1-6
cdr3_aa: CASSYSFDRTNENSPLHF
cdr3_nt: TGTGCCAGCAGTTACTCGTTCGACAGGACTAATGAGAATTCACCCCTCCACTTT

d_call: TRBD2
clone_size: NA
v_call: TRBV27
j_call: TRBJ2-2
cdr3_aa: CASNHGGRAGELFF
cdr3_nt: TGTGCCAGCAATCATGGCGGGAGGGCCGGGGAGCTGTTTTTT

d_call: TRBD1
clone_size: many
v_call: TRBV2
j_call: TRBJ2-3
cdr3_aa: CATRGFYSTDTQYF
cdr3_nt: TGTGCTACCAGGGGGTTCTACAGCACAGATACGCAGTATTTT

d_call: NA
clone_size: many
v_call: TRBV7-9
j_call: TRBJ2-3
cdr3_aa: CASSLVGGDTQYF
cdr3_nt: TGTGCCAGCAGCTTAGTCGGAGGAGATACGCAGTATTTT

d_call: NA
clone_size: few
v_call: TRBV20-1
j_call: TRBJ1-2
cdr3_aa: CSAPGRMNYGYTF
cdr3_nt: TGCAGTGCTCCAGGGCGTATGAACTATGGCTACACCTTC

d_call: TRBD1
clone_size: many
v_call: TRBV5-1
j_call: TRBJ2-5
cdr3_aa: CASSPRGQGLQETQYF
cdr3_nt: TGCGCCAGCAGCCCTAGGGGACAGGGCCTCCAAGAGACCCAGTACTTC

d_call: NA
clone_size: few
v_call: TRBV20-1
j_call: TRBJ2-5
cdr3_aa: CSAGAPRETQYF
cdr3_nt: TGCAGTGCGGGGGCCCCACGGGAGACCCAGTACTTC

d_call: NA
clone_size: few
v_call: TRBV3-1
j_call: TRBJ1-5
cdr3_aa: CASSQDGSRSGRGNQPQHF
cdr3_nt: TGTGCCAGCAGCCAAGATGGATCCAGGTCAGGGCGAGGCAATCAGCCCCAGCATTTT

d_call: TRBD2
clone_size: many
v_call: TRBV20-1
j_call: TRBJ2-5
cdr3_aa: CSAPGGRSQETQYF
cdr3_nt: TGCAGTGCACCGGGGGGGCGGAGCCAAGAGACCCAGTACTTC

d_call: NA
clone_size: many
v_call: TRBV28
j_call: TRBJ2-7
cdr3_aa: CASRAPTGYYEQYF
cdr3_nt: TGTGCCAGCAGGGCCCCGACAGGATACTACGAGCAGTACTTC

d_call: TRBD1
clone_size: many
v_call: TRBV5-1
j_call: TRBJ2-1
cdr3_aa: CASSSSTGGRGGNEQFF
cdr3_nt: TGCGCCAGCAGCTCTTCGACAGGGGGTAGAGGTGGCAATGAGCAGTTCTTC

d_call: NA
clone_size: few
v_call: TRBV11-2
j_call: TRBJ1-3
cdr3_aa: CASSDSFSGNTIYF
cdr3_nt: TGTGCCAGCAGCGACTCCTTCTCTGGAAACACCATATATTTT

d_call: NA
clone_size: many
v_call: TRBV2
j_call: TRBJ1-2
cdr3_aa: CASSESNYGYTF
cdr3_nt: TGTGCCAGCAGTGAGTCAAACTATGGCTACACCTTC

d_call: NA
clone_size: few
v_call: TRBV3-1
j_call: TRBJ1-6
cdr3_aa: CASSQGPGSLGSPLHF
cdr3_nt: TGTGCCAGCAGCCAAGGCCCCGGTTCGCTAGGGTCACCCCTCCACTTT

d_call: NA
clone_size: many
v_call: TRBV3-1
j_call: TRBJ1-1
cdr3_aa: CASSQVNRVNTEAFF
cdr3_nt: TGTGCCAGCAGCCAAGTGAACAGGGTCAACACTGAAGCTTTCTTT

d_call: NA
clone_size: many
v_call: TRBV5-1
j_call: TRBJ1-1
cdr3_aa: CASSGANTEAFF
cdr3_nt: TGCGCCAGCAGCGGGGCAAACACTGAAGCTTTCTTT

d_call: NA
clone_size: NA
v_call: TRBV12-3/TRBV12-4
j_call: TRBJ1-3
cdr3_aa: CASSLPSETPGNTIYF
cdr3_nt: TGTGCCAGCAGCTTGCCATCGGAGACCCCTGGAAACACCATATATTTT

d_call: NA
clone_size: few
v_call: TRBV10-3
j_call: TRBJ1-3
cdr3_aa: CAISESLTGNTIYF
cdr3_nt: TGTGCCATCAGTGAGTCCCTCACTGGAAACACCATATATTTT

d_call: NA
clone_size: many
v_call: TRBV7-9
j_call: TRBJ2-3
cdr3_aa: CASSLLGGSTDTQYF
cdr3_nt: TGTGCCAGCAGCTTATTAGGCGGGAGCACAGATACGCAGTATTTT

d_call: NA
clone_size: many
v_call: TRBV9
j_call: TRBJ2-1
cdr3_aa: CASSLGGGPGNEQFF
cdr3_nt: TGTGCCAGCAGCTTAGGGGGAGGGCCGGGGAATGAGCAGTTCTTC

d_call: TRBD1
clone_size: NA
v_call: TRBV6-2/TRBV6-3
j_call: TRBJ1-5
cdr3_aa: CASSYARQGASQPQHF
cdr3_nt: TGTGCCAGCAGTTACGCGAGACAGGGGGCGAGTCAGCCCCAGCATTTT

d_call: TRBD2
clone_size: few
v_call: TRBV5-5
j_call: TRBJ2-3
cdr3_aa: CASSPGLAGGVDTQYF
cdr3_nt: TGTGCCAGCAGCCCCGGACTAGCGGGAGGGGTTGATACGCAGTATTTT

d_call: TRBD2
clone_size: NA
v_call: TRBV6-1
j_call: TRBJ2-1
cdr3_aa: CASSEVRGLAGSFYNEQFF
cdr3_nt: TGTGCCAGCAGTGAAGTAAGGGGACTAGCGGGGTCTTTCTACAATGAGCAGTTCTTC